The 22 T cell receptor beta chains below all came from one sample that was sequenced in a study of breast tumors, draining lymph nodes, adjacent tissues. Samples came from axillary lymph nodes draining the breast cancer. From the multiplex PCR reads, TCRdb called clonotypes with MiXCR, one entry per CDR3 protein. The sample holds 140,000 or so distinct CDR3 sequences, less than 35% seen once. Sequencing input: axillary lymph node tissue. The origin of the receptors is a female donor with breast cancer. Some clones in this sample may be carry-over from other donors' samples.

About this clonotype: The conserved phenylalanine or tryptophan is not found at the CDR3 terminus, so this likely reflects a read error. V usage is TRBV7-8 and J usage is TRBJ1-2; D gene uncertain. Germline CDR1 SGHVS, CDR2 FQNEAQ. The V and J ends lost 3 bases and 3 bases respectively, with 14 bases between them. The CDR3 length is 15 residues. CDR3 coding DNA: TGTGCCAGCAGCTTTTGGCAGGCGTGGGACTATGGCTACACCCTC. This translates into CASSFWQAWDYGYTL.

This clonotype came up many times. The chain is built from TRBV25-1 and TRBJ1-2; tentatively, D is TRBD1 (6 bases). The germline V gene encodes CDR1 MGHDK and CDR2 SYGVNS. The V end was cut by 5 bases, the J end by 11 bases, with 15 bases between. The CDR3 length is 12 residues. CDR3 bases: TGTGCCAGCAGTCGCTCACAGGGTGGGTACACCTTC. Its translation is CASSRSQGGYTF.

This clonotype occurred many times. V usage is TRBV18 and J usage is TRBJ1-5, with D possibly TRBD1 on 5 matching bases. Germline lookup yields CDR1 KGHSH and CDR2 LQKENI. CDR3 length: 14 residues. The V and J ends lost 4 bases and 5 bases respectively, with 12 bases between them. The CDR3 DNA reads as TGTGCCAGCTCACTAGGGCTAGGGGATCAGCCCCAGCATTTT. Protein sequence: CASSLGLGDQPQHF. Full variable domain (remainder filled in from reference TRBV18 and TRBJ1-5): NAGVMQNPRHLVRRRGQEARLRCSPMKGHSHVYWYRQLPEEGLKFMVYLQKENIIDESGMPKERFSAEFPKEGPSILRIQQVVRGDSAAYFCASSLGLGDQPQHFGDGTRLSIL.

This clonotype was counted many times. The V call is TRBV5-8, the J call TRBJ1-2; 9 bases match TRBD1. The V gene end was trimmed by 3 bases and the J gene end by 5 bases; junction bases not matched to a gene: 8. The germline V gene has CDR1 SGHTS and CDR2 YDEGEE. This CDR3 region has 15 residues. The CDR3 is CASSSGGQGYYGYTF. In nucleotides, the CDR3 is TGTGCCAGCAGCTCCGGGGGACAGGGATATTATGGCTACACCTTC.

This clonotype showed up many times. The V and J genes are TRBV5-1 and TRBJ2-7; D gene unclear. This CDR3 is 16 amino acids long. Germline CDR1 SGHRS, CDR2 YFSETQ. V was clipped by 3 bases and J by 0 bases, with 16 bases between them. Written as DNA, the CDR3 is TGCGCCAGCAGCTCGCGTCGGCAGGCCTACTCCTACGAGCAGTACTTC. Protein: CASSSRRQAYSYEQYF.

This clonotype showed up many times. The chain couples TRBV30 to TRBJ1-4; maybe TRBD1 (6 bases). Germline assignment: CDR1 GTSNPN and CDR2 SVGIG (reference sequence). Trimming took off 4 bases at V and 6 bases at J, with 9 bases between the two ends. CDR3 length: 12 residues. This CDR3 reads CAWNPGDEKLFF. The DNA for the CDR3 is TGTGCCTGGAATCCAGGGGATGAAAAACTGTTTTTT.

V is TRBV7-9 and J is TRBJ1-1; D not certain. Trimming took off 9 bases at V and 3 bases at J, with 11 bases between the two ends. The CDR3 loop spans 12 amino acids. Germline CDR1 and CDR2: SEHNR and FQNEAQ (reference sequence). The CDR3 region has the DNA TGTGCCAGAAGCGCCCGGGACACTGAAGCTTTCTTT. It translates to CARSARDTEAFF. The whole variable domain, filled in from reference TRBV7-9 and TRBJ1-1, reads DTGVSQNPRHKITKRGQNVTFRCDPISEHNRLYWYRQTLGQGPEFLTYFQNEAQLEKSRLLSDRFSAERPKGSFSTLEIQRTEQGDSAMYLCARSARDTEAFFGQGTRLTVV.

The chain joins TRBV20-1 to TRBJ2-5; the match to TRBD2 covers 10 bases. CDR1 DFQATT and CDR2 SNEGSKA come from the germline V gene (reference sequence). This CDR3 is built from 14 residues. V was pared by 6 bases and J by 10 bases, with 14 bases of the junction left unmatched. The CDR3 is CSAPTSGATRVQYF. The CDR3 DNA is TGCAGTGCCCCCACTAGCGGGGCCACCAGGGTCCAGTACTTC.

The chain is built from TRBV20-1 and TRBJ2-7, with 11 bases identical to TRBD2. J gave up 6 bases and V 3 bases, and 7 bases lay outside the gene matches. Germline CDR1 DFQATT, CDR2 SNEGSKA (reference sequence). This CDR3 is built from 14 residues. The chain's CDR3 is CSARKGLAASEQYF. In DNA form, the CDR3 reads TGCAGTGCTAGGAAGGGACTAGCGGCATCCGAGCAGTACTTC.

The table lists this clonotype with many counts. The chain employs TRBV24-1 and TRBJ2-7; 7 nucleotides line up with TRBD1. Per germline, CDR1 KGHDR and CDR2 SFDVKD. V was pared by 3 bases and J by 1 base, with 5 bases of the junction left unmatched. The CDR3 length is 15 residues. CDR3 in amino acids: CATSDPGDRSYEQYF. CDR3 in DNA: TGTGCCACCAGTGATCCCGGGGACAGATCCTACGAGCAGTACTTC.

This clonotype was seen at least ten times. This chain links TRBV18 with TRBJ1-3; perhaps TRBD1 as D (6 bases). The CDR3 runs 17 residues. V was trimmed by 3 bases and J by 0 bases, leaving 15 bases between them. Germline-derived CDR1 and CDR2 are KGHSH and LQKENI. This chain's CDR3 is CASSPTLDSVSGNTIYF. CDR3 coding DNA: TGTGCCAGCTCACCGACCCTGGACAGCGTCTCTGGAAACACCATATATTTT.

As concerns this clonotype: Since a much larger clone is just one base distant, this may be a read error. Since the CDR3 does not end with the conserved phenylalanine or tryptophan, this likely comes from a read error. This sequence joins TRBV7-9 and TRBJ2-5; 9 nucleotides match TRBD1. The V gene's germline CDR1 is SEHNR and CDR2 FQNEAQ (reference sequence). The CDR3 sequence is 14 residues long. The CDR3 DNA is TGTGCCGGCAGCATCGGGACAGGGCAGGAGACCCAGTACCTC. The encoded protein is CAGSIGTGQETQYL.

This clonotype has at least ten counts. The rearrangement joins TRBV4-1 to TRBJ2-3; D possibly matches TRBD1 or TRBD2 (6 bases each). With 4 bases removed from V and 5 bases from J, the gap between germline ends came to 16 bases. This CDR3 has 15 residues. Germline V gives CDR1 MGHRA, CDR2 YSYEKL. The CDR3 region has the DNA TGCGCCAGCAGCCCCCTTGGCAGGGGAGGAGATACGCAGTATTTT. This codes for CASSPLGRGGDTQYF.

This clonotype showed up many times. This chain connects TRBV27 to TRBJ1-5; possibly TRBD1 for D (5 bases). The germline V gene has CDR1 MNHEY and CDR2 SMNVEV (reference sequence). This CDR3 has 15 residues. The germline V and J ends were trimmed by 3 bases and 3 bases, with 12 bases remaining between them. The CDR3 protein is CASSFTGTDNQPQHF. The CDR3 DNA reads TGTGCCAGCAGTTTCACCGGGACGGACAATCAGCCCCAGCATTTT.

The chain is built from TRBV7-8 and TRBJ1-5; TRBD1 aligns across 10 bases. V lost 4 bases and J lost 6; bases outside the gene matches: 6. The CDR3 length is 15 residues. CDR1 is SGHVS and CDR2 is FQNEAQ in the germline V gene. The CDR3 DNA sequence: TGTGCCAGCAGCTGGACAGGGGGAAACATTCAGCCCCAGCATTTT. Translation gives CASSWTGGNIQPQHF.

There are a few counts of this clonotype. The chain has TRBV14 and TRBJ1-1, with D perhaps TRBD1 (6 bases). This CDR3 is 16 amino acids long. Trimming pared 1 base from V and 0 bases from J, leaving 12 bases between. Per germline, CDR1 SGHDN and CDR2 FVKESK. The DNA for the CDR3 is TGTGCCAGCAGCCAAGGGTGGGGGGCGATGAACACTGAAGCTTTCTTT. Residues: CASSQGWGAMNTEAFF.

A note on this clonotype: A much bigger clone sits one base away, suggesting this may be a read error. The gene calls are TRBV27 and TRBJ2-1; no reliable D call. Looked up from germline, CDR1 is MNHEY and CDR2 is SMNVEV (reference sequence). This CDR3 comprises 14 residues. CDR3 DNA sequence: TGTGCCGGCAGTTCCTGGCCCACGCCGGGTGAGCAGTTCTTC. Residues: CAGSSWPTPGEQFF.

This clonotype was counted at least ten times. This chain joins TRBV3-1 and TRBJ2-5; 9 bases map to TRBD2. Unmatched junction bases numbered 7, after V lost 4 bases and J lost 10 bases. Germline V lookup: CDR1 LGHDT, CDR2 YNNKEL (reference sequence). There are 13 residues in the CDR3. The chain's CDR3 is CASSLSRGGSQYF. CDR3 nucleotides: TGTGCCAGCAGCCTTTCGCGGGGGGGGAGCCAGTACTTC.

This clonotype was found many times. The CDR3 DNA reads as TGTGCCAGCAGTGAAGCACCGGGGTATTATGGCTACACCTTC. Protein product: CASSEAPGYYGYTF. The chain has TRBV2 and TRBJ1-2; D gene uncertain. The CDR3 loop spans 14 amino acids. Germline CDR1 and CDR2: SNHLY and FYNNEI. V lost 0 bases to trimming and J lost 5 bases, with 10 bases between them.

The table lists this clonotype with many counts. The chain combines TRBV19 with TRBJ1-2; the D gene is possibly TRBD1 (5 bases). V was shortened by 9 bases and J by 3 bases, with 14 bases between the two germline ends. The CDR3 length is 13 residues. Germline CDR1 and CDR2: LNHDA and SQIVND (reference sequence). In DNA, the CDR3 is TGTGCCAGCAGACCGAGGGGTGACTATGGCTACACCTTC. Amino acid sequence: CASRPRGDYGYTF.

Comments on this clonotype: A much larger clone is a single base away; this may be a read error. The V call is TRBV6-6, the J call TRBJ2-2, with 8 bases fitting TRBD2. CDR3 length equals 13 residues. Germline-derived CDR1 and CDR2 are MNHNY and SVGAGI (reference sequence). V lost 10 bases, J lost 5 bases, and 6 bases stayed unmatched. The CDR3 region is CATRRGETGELFF. In DNA form, the CDR3 reads TGTGCCACAAGGCGGGGGGAGACCGGGGAGCTGTTTTTT.

Remarks on this clonotype: This may arise from a read error, as a much more abundant clone is one base away. The chain has TRBV12-3 or TRBV12-4 and TRBJ1-3; D unresolved. This CDR3 contains 13 residues. V was shortened by 7 bases and J by 5 bases, with 12 bases between the two germline ends. This chain's CDR3 is CASKLGSRNTIYF. The CDR3 nucleotides read TGTGCCAGCAAACTAGGATCCAGAAACACCATATATTTT.